This T cell receptor (beta chain) was obtained from a study of CD8 T cells in ankylosing spondylitis. This clonotype showed up just a few times. Its specificity is unknown. Study-wide results and caveats: A motif of 7 or 8 highly homologous TCR beta variants was seen as apparently characteristic of ankylosing spondylitis blood. CD8+ by phenotype, disease-linked clones were relatively rare in peripheral blood. A subset of motif variants has previously been described in the synovial fluid and blood of reactive arthritis.

In making TCR beta libraries, quantitative 5'-RACE with molecular barcodes was used. A single record per CDR3 protein comes from TCRdb applying MiXCR to the 5' RACE reads. The table lists 100,000 to 150,000 distinct CDR3 sequences, over 15% of them singletons. The CDR3 covers 16 residues. V lost 1 base, J lost 7 bases, and 8 bases stayed unmatched. Germline-derived CDR1 and CDR2 are MGHRA and YSYEKL. Sequencing was done on a sample of blood, either unsorted or a sorted T cell fraction (not recorded which). This sequence originates from a male donor with ankylosing spondylitis. The chain couples TRBV4-1 to TRBJ2-7; 12 nucleotides line up with TRBD2. As DNA, the CDR3 is TGCGCCAGCAGCCAAGTTCTCCTAGCGGGAGGGAGTGAGCAGTACTTC. It translates to CASSQVLLAGGSEQYF.